Following are 9 T cell receptor beta chains from one sample sequenced in a study of metastatic and nonmetastatic thyroid tumors. TCRdb re-processed the PCR reads through MiXCR. This table holds about 45,000 clones, under 4% found once. No treatment had been given to any patient before thyroid surgery. Sequencing was performed on blood. All receptors derive from a female donor with papillary thyroid cancer or a benign thyroid nodule (not recorded which). Some clones in this sample may be carry-over from other donors' samples.

In its sample, this clone was seen a few times. The gene calls are TRBV19 and TRBJ2-3; weak D call: TRBD2 (5 bases). V was shortened by 7 bases and J by 3 bases, with 17 bases between the two germline ends. Germline CDR1 reads LNHDA; CDR2 reads SQIVND (reference sequence). The CDR3 sequence is 15 residues long. The CDR3 region has the DNA TGTGCCAGTAAGGCTCTGGGAGCTGTGACAGATACGCAGTATTTT. Protein sequence: CASKALGAVTDTQYF. Variable domain in full (rest from reference TRBV19 and TRBJ2-3): DGGITQSPKYLFRKEGQNVTLSCEQNLNHDAMYWYRQDPGQGLRLIYYSQIVNDFQKGDIAEGYSVSREKKESFPLTVTSAQKNPTAFYLCASKALGAVTDTQYFGPGTRLTVL.

Many counts were recorded for this clone. In nucleotides, the CDR3 is TGTGCCAGCAGCCCGGGACTAGCGGGAGGGCCTGGAGAGACCCAGTACTTC. Translated: CASSPGLAGGPGETQYF. The chain links TRBV7-8 to TRBJ2-5; TRBD2 matches at 16 bases. Germline CDR1 is SGHVS and CDR2 is FQNEAQ. The V segment lost 5 bases and the J segment 4 bases; nucleotides outside the gene matches: 7. The CDR3 totals 17 residues.

By frequency in the sample, this clone is medium-sized (0.01 to 0.1%). The chain couples TRBV30 to TRBJ1-6; D ambiguous. CDR1 and CDR2 from the germline V gene are GTSNPN and SVGIG (reference sequence). Trimming took 3 bases from V and 9 from J, leaving 6 bases between them. CDR3 length: 11 amino acids. The CDR3 nucleotides read TGTGCCTGGAGGATGGGTTCACCCCTCCACTTT. It specifies CAWRMGSPLHF.

The table lists this clone with many counts. Written as DNA, the CDR3 is TGTGCCAGCAGCTTTGGGGGGGAGACCCAGTACTTC. Its protein is CASSFGGETQYF. The chain joins TRBV7-2 to TRBJ2-5, with D perhaps TRBD2 (6 bases). Trimming shortened V by 3 bases and J by 5 bases, and 7 bases separated the two germline ends. Germline CDR1 and CDR2: SGHTA and FQGNSA. The CDR3 has 12 amino acids.

By proportion, this clone is medium-sized. V and J are TRBV7-8 and TRBJ2-2; TRBD2 aligns across 10 bases. Germline trimming cut 10 bases from V and 0 bases from J; bases unmatched to any gene: 8. Germline CDR1 reads SGHVS; CDR2 reads FQNEAQ. The CDR3 covers 16 residues. CDR3 DNA sequence: TGTGCCACGAGGACTAGCGGCGTTACGAACACCGGGGAGCTGTTTTTT. Translating it yields CATRTSGVTNTGELFF.

There are many counts of this clone. The chain couples TRBV5-1 to TRBJ1-2; a weak D match, TRBD1 (5 bases). Trimming shortened V by 0 bases and J by 4 bases, and 10 bases separated the two germline ends. This CDR3 has 14 amino acids. CDR1 is SGHRS, CDR2 YFSETQ, per germline. The CDR3 DNA sequence: TGCGCCAGCAGCTTGGGTGGGGGTGGCTATGGCTACACCTTC. This sequence encodes CASSLGGGGYGYTF.

This clone is classed as medium-sized (0.01 to 0.1%). The chain combines TRBV5-1 with TRBJ1-6; unclear D gene. Germline V CDR1 and CDR2: SGHRS, YFSETQ. V lost 2 bases, J lost 8 bases, and 11 bases lay in between. The CDR3 runs 14 residues. The CDR3 nucleotides read TGCGCCAGCAGCTTAGATAATCGGGATTCACCCCTCCACTTT. Amino acid sequence: CASSLDNRDSPLHF.

This clone has at least ten counts. Within the sample, other DNA sequences also encode this same CDR3. The chain couples TRBV28 to TRBJ1-1; D unclear. Per the germline V gene, CDR1 is MDHEN and CDR2 is SYDVKM. The CDR3 covers 14 residues. Between the trimmed V and J ends, which lost 2 bases and 3 bases, there was a span of 10 bases. DNA for the CDR3: TGTGCCAGCAGTTTAACCGGGCCGCACACTGAAGCTTTCTTT. Translation: CASSLTGPHTEAFF.

In its sample, this clone was seen many times. This may stem from a read error, because a much larger clone lies one nucleotide away. The same CDR3 also results from other DNA sequences found in this sample. V and J are TRBV5-8 and TRBJ2-3; D uncertain. The germline CDR1 and CDR2 sequences are SGHTS and YDEGEE. V dropped 2 bases and J dropped 2 bases, with 9 bases sitting between them. This CDR3 region has 14 residues. In DNA form, the CDR3 reads TGTGCCAGCAGCTTCTCTCGCAACACAGATACGCAGTATTTT. It codes for CASSFSRNTDTQYF. The variable domain in full, with the rest retrieved from reference TRBV5-8 and TRBJ2-3, is EAGVTQSPTHLIKTRGQQATLRCSPISGHTSVYWYQQALGLGLQFLLWYDEGEERNRGNFPPRFSGRQFPNYSSELNVNALELEDSALYLCASSFSRNTDTQYFGPGTRLTVL.